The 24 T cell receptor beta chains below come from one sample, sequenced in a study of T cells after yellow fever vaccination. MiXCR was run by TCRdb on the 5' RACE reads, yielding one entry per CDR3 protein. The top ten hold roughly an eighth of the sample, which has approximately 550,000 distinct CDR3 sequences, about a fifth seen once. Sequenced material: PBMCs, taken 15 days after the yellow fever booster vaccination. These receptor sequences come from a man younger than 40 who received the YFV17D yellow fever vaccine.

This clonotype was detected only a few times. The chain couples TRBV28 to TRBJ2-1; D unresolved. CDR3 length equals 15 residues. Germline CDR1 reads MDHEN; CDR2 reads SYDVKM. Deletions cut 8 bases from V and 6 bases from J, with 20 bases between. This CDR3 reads CASSPGPLGGNEQFF. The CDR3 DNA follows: TGTGCCAGCTCCCCCGGGCCTCTAGGCGGCAATGAGCAGTTCTTC.

For the CDR3, the DNA is TGCGCCAGAGGCGGGCCGGGGTACAATGAGCAGTTCTTC. Its protein product is CARGGPGYNEQFF. The chain links TRBV5-1 to TRBJ2-1; D may be TRBD2 (5 bases). Germline V lookup: CDR1 SGHRS, CDR2 YFSETQ. This CDR3 has 13 amino acids. Between the trimmed V and J ends, which lost 8 bases and 4 bases, there was a span of 13 bases.

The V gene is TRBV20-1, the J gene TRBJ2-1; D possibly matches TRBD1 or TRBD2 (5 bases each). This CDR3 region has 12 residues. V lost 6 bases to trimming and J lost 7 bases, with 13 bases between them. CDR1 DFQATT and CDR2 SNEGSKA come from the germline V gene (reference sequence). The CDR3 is CSAHRGENEQFF. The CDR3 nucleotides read TGCAGTGCCCACAGAGGGGAGAATGAGCAGTTCTTC.

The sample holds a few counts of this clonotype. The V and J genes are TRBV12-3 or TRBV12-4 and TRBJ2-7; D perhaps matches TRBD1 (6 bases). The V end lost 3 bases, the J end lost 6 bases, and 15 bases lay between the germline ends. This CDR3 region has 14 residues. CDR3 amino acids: CASSLGAAITEQYF. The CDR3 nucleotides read TGTGCCAGCAGTTTGGGGGCCGCAATTACCGAGCAGTACTTC.

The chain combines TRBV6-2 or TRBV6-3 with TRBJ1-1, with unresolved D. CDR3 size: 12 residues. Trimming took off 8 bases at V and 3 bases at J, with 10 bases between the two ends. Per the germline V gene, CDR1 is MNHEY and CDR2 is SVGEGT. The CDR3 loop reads CASCRVDTEAFF. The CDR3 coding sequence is TGTGCCAGCTGTCGGGTGGACACTGAAGCTTTCTTT.

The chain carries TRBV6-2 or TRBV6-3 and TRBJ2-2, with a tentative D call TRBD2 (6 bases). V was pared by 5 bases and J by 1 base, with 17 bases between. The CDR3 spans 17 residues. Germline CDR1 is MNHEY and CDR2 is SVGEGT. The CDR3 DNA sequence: TGTGCCAGCAGTACCACCCCGGGTAGCGGGAACACCGGGGAGCTGTTTTTT. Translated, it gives CASSTTPGSGNTGELFF.

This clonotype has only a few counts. CDR3 sequence (DNA): TGTGCCAGCAGTTACCTGACAGGGGAAGGGCAGTACTTC. Residues: CASSYLTGEGQYF. The chain has TRBV7-2 and TRBJ2-7; TRBD1 aligns across 8 bases. Germline CDR1 and CDR2: SGHTA and FQGNSA. The J segment lost 9 bases and the V segment lost 6 bases, leaving 10 bases of the junction unmatched. There are 13 residues in the CDR3.

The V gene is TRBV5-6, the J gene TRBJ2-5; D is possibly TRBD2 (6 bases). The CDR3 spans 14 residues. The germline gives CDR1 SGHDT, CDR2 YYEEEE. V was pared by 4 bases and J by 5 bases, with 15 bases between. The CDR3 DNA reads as TGTGCCAGCAGCGAAACCGGGAGCCGGGAGACCCAGTACTTC. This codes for CASSETGSRETQYF.

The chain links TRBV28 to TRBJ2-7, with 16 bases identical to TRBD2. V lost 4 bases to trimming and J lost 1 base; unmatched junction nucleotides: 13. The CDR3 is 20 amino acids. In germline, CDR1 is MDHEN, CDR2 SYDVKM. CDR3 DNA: TGTGCCAGCAGTTCGGGGGCGCCGGGACTAGCGGGAGGGCCTTCCTACGAGCAGTACTTC. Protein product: CASSSGAPGLAGGPSYEQYF.

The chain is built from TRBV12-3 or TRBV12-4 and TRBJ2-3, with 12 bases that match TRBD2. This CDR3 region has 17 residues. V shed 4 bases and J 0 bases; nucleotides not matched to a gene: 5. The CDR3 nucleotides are TGTGCCAGCAGTTCGGGACTAGCGGGCCTAAGCACAGATACGCAGTATTTT. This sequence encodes CASSSGLAGLSTDTQYF.

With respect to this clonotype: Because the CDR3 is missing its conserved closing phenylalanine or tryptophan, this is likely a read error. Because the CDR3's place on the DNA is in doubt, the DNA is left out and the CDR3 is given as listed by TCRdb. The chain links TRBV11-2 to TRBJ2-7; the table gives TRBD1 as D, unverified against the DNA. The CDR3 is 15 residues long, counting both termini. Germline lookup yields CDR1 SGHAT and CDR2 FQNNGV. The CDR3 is CASSLHPLNPGGEYS.

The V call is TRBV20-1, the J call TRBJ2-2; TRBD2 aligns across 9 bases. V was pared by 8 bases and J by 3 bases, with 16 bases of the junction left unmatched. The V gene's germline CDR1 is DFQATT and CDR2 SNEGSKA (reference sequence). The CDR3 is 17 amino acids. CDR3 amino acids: CSTQVFLREGHTGELFF. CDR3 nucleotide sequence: TGCAGTACTCAGGTCTTTCTGCGGGAGGGACACACCGGGGAGCTGTTTTTT.

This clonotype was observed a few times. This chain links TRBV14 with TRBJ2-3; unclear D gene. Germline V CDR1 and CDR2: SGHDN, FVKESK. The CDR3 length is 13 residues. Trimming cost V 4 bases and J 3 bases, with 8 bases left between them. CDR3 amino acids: CASSRFRTDTQYF. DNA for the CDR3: TGTGCCAGCAGCCGGTTCCGGACAGATACGCAGTATTTT.

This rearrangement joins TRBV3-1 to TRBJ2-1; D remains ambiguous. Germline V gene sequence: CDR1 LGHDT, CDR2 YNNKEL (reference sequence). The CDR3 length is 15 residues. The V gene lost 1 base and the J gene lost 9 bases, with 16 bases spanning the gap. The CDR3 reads CASSQGIESLREQFF. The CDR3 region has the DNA TGTGCCAGCAGCCAAGGAATAGAAAGCTTGCGTGAGCAGTTCTTC.

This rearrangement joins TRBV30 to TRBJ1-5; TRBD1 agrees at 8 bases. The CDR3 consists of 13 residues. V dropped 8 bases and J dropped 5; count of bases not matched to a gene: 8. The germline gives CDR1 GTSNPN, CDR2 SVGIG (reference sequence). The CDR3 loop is CAHGTGGDQPQHF. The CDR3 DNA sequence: TGTGCCCACGGGACAGGTGGGGATCAGCCCCAGCATTTT.

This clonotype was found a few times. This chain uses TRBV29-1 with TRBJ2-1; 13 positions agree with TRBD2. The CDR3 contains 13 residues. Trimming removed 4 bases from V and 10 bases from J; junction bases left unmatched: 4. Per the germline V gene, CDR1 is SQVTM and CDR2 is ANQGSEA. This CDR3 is CSVGLAGGQEQFF. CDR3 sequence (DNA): TGCAGCGTTGGACTAGCGGGAGGCCAAGAGCAGTTCTTC.

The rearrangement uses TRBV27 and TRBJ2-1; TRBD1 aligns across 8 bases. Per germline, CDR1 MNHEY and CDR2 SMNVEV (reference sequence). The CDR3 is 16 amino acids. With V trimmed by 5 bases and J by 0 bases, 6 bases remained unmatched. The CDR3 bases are TGTGCCAGCAGTAGACGGACAGGGAGCTCCTACAATGAGCAGTTCTTC. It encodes CASSRRTGSSYNEQFF.

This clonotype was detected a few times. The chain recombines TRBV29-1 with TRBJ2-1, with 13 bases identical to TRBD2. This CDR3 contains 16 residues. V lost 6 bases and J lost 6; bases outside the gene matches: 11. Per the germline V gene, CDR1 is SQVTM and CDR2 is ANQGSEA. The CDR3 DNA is TGCAGCGTACTTGACGAACTAGCGGGAGGGGGCAATGAGCAGTTCTTC. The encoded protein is CSVLDELAGGGNEQFF.

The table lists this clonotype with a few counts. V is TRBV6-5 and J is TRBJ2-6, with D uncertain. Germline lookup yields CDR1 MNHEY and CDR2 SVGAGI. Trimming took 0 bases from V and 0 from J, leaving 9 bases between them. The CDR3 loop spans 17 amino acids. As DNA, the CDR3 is TGTGCCAGCAGTTACTCGAGGAGAAGCTCTGGGGCCAACGTCCTGACTTTC. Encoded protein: CASSYSRRSSGANVLTF.

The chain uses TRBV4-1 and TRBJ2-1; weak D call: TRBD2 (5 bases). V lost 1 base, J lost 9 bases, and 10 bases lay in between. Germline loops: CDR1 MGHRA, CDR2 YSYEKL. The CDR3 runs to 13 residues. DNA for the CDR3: TGCGCCAGCAGCCAAGGTCTAGCATTTGAGCAGTTCTTC. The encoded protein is CASSQGLAFEQFF.

The CDR3 nucleotides read TGCAGTGTTCTCGCGGGAGGCGACAATGAGCAGTTCTTC. Protein product: CSVLAGGDNEQFF. The genes are TRBV20-1 and TRBJ2-1; TRBD2 matches at 8 bases. The V gene's germline CDR1 is DFQATT and CDR2 SNEGSKA (reference sequence). The junction had 7 bases not matched to a gene; V was cut back by 7 bases and J by 5 bases. There are 13 residues in the CDR3.

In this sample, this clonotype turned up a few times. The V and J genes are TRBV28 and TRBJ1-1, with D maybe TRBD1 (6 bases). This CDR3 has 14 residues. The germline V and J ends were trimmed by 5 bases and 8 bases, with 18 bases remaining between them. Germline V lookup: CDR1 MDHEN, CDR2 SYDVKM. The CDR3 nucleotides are TGTGCCAGCAGTCCCCGACAGGTGCCCGCCGAAGCTTTCTTT. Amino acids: CASSPRQVPAEAFF.

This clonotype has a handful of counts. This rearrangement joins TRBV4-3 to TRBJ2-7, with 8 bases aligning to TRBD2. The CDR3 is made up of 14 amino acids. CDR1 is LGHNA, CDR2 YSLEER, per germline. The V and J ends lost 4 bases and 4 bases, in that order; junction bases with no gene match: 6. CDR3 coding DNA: TGCGCCAGCAGCCCGGCGGGAGGAGGGTACGAGCAGTACTTC. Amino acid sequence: CASSPAGGGYEQYF.

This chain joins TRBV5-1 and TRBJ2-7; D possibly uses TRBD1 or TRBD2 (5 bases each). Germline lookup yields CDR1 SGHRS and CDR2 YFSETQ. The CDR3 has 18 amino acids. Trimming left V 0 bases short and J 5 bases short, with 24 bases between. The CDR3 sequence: CASSLESGGPKPLDEQYF. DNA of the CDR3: TGCGCCAGCAGCTTGGAATCTGGGGGACCCAAACCCCTCGACGAGCAGTACTTC.